A selection of T cell receptor beta chains follows, all from one sample in a study of T cells after yellow fever vaccination. TCRdb analysed the 5' RACE reads with MiXCR anew, one entry per CDR3 protein. The sample has 80,000 to 100,000 distinct CDR3 sequences, under 9% seen once. Here the sequenced sample was CD8+ T cells not binding an NS4B(214-222) dextramer, sorted from PBMCs, taken roughly 14 days after the first yellow fever vaccination. The receptors were gathered from a man younger than 30 who received the YFV17D yellow fever vaccine. Both conserved end residues are part of each CDR3. Fields, in order: V gene, clone size, J gene, D gene, CDR3 protein, CDR3 DNA. D genes are given only for firm matches. Where a row states a size, it is once, few, many or the class of an expanded clone; other rows omit it.

TRBV5-8	NA	TRBJ2-7	NA	CASRDYEQYF	TGTGCCAGCCGCGACTACGAGCAGTACTTC
TRBV7-2	many	TRBJ2-1	NA	CASSLDYNEQFF	TGTGCCAGCAGCTTAGACTACAATGAGCAGTTCTTC
TRBV27	few	TRBJ2-7	NA	CASSLSGTRGEQYF	TGTGCCAGCAGTTTATCGGGGACCCGGGGCGAGCAGTACTTC
TRBV5-1	many	TRBJ1-1	NA	CASTVGLNTEAFF	TGCGCCAGCACAGTCGGACTGAACACTGAAGCTTTCTTT
TRBV19	few	TRBJ2-4	NA	CASSIQGGTNIQYF	TGTGCCAGTAGTATTCAGGGGGGCACAAACATTCAGTACTTC
TRBV6-4	NA	TRBJ2-1	TRBD2	CASSDSSGAYNEQFF	TGTGCCAGCAGTGACTCTAGCGGGGCCTACAATGAGCAGTTCTTC
TRBV10-3	few	TRBJ2-7	TRBD1	CAARDRAYEQYF	TGTGCCGCCCGGGACAGGGCTTACGAGCAGTACTTC
TRBV15	few	TRBJ2-2	TRBD1	CATSRGSQGATGELFF	TGTGCCACCAGCAGAGGGTCACAGGGGGCAACCGGGGAGCTGTTTTTT
TRBV30	many	TRBJ2-1	NA	CAWSSSSERNEQFF	TGTGCCTGGTCCTCGAGTAGCGAACGGAATGAGCAGTTCTTC
TRBV5-6	many	TRBJ2-2	NA	CASSPRPELVITGELFF	TGTGCCAGCAGCCCGAGACCGGAGCTCGTAATCACCGGGGAGCTGTTTTTT
TRBV11-2	NA	TRBJ1-1	NA	CASSRRVAVNTEAFF	TGTGCCAGCAGTCGCAGGGTGGCAGTGAACACTGAAGCTTTCTTT
TRBV7-8	few	TRBJ2-7	TRBD1	CASSPRDSHYEQYF	TGTGCCAGCAGCCCCCGGGACAGTCACTACGAGCAGTACTTC
TRBV7-3	NA	TRBJ2-2	TRBD2	CASSYDYWGGTGELFF	TGTGCCAGCAGCTACGACTACTGGGGAGGGACCGGGGAGCTGTTTTTT
TRBV12-3/TRBV12-4	few	TRBJ2-2	NA	CASSWGANTGELFF	TGTGCCAGCAGTTGGGGTGCGAACACCGGGGAGCTGTTTTTT
TRBV3-1	many	TRBJ1-1	NA	CASSPPNANTEAFF	TGTGCCAGCAGCCCGCCTAACGCGAACACTGAAGCTTTCTTT
TRBV6-4	NA	TRBJ1-2	TRBD1	CASSDSWLKDRVDYTF	TGTGCCAGCAGTGACTCCTGGTTGAAGGACAGGGTAGACTACACCTTC